The 22 T cell receptor beta chains given below trace back to one sample, sequenced in a study of identical twins. Each CDR3 protein is one row after TCRdb ran MiXCR on the 5' RACE reads. The repertoire holds around 1.7 million distinct CDR3 sequences, with roughly 35% as singletons. The specimen was cord blood. The receptors were sampled from a newborn girl in good health.

A note on this clonotype: A much bigger clone sits one base away, suggesting this may be a read error. The chain recombines TRBV9 with TRBJ1-2, with 9 bases lining up with TRBD1. CDR1 is SGDLS, CDR2 YYNGEE, per germline. With 7 bases clipped from V and 4 bases from J, the junction kept 5 bases outside the gene matches. The CDR3 sequence is 13 residues long. The CDR3 is CASGDRVGYGYTF. The CDR3 DNA reads TGTGCCAGCGGGGACAGGGTTGGCTATGGCTACACCTTC.

The chain combines TRBV28 with TRBJ2-5; D is possibly TRBD1 or TRBD2 (5 bases each). Judging by the DNA end, TRBJ2-7 fits better; the J call may be wrong. Germline CDR1 and CDR2: MDHEN and SYDVKM. The CDR3 runs 15 residues. CDR3 residues: CASSSPGTLSYEQYF. CDR3 DNA sequence: TGTGCCAGCAGTTCTCCCGGGACCCTGTCCTACGAGCAGTACTTC.

Remarks on this clonotype: One junction end does not reproduce the germline sequence, and a read error may be involved. The chain links TRBV12-3 or TRBV12-4 to TRBJ2-5; 9 bases agree with TRBD1. The CDR3 consists of 15 residues. CDR3 nucleotide sequence: TGCGCCAGCAGCCCGGGACAGGGTGGACAAGAGACCCAGTACTTC. It translates to CASSPGQGGQETQYF.

This chain's CDR3 is CASSLMGAIYNEQFF. The CDR3 DNA follows: TGTGCCAGCAGCTTAATGGGAGCAATCTACAATGAGCAGTTCTTC. The rearrangement joins TRBV7-8 to TRBJ2-1; possibly TRBD2 for D (5 bases). This CDR3 is built from 15 residues. Germline V lookup: CDR1 SGHVS, CDR2 FQNEAQ. V gave up 2 bases and J gave up 3 bases, with 11 bases separating them.

This clonotype came up many times. The junction does not match germline at one end; this may be a read error. The genes are TRBV5-1 and TRBJ2-7; 8 nucleotides match TRBD2. Looked up from germline, CDR1 is SGHRS and CDR2 is YFSETQ. This CDR3 has 14 residues. The CDR3 sequence is CASSPGTSSYEQYF. The CDR3 nucleotides are TGTGCCAGCTCACCCGGGACTAGCTCCTACGAGCAGTACTTC.

This clonotype was found a few times. V usage is TRBV10-1 and J usage is TRBJ2-1; D not resolved. Germline assignment: CDR1 WNHNN and CDR2 SYGVQD (reference sequence). The CDR3 contains 15 residues. V lost 6 bases and J lost 3, with 15 bases in between. The DNA for the CDR3 is TGCGCCAGCAGATCATTTGACTGGTTCTACAATGAGCAGTTCTTC. Residues: CASRSFDWFYNEQFF.

This clonotype was observed at least ten times. The chain is built from TRBV10-3 and TRBJ1-2, with D unclear. CDR1 is ENHRY and CDR2 is SYGVKD in the germline V gene. The V gene lost 5 bases and the J gene lost 3 bases, with 10 bases spanning the gap. CDR3 size: 13 residues. The CDR3 DNA sequence: TGTGCCATCAGTCTCTCAACGGACTATGGCTACACCTTC. The encoded protein is CAISLSTDYGYTF.

The gene calls are TRBV20-1 and TRBJ2-1, with 15 bases fitting TRBD2. V shed 5 bases and J 9 bases; nucleotides not matched to a gene: 5. The germline V gene has CDR1 DFQATT and CDR2 SNEGSKA (reference sequence). The length of the CDR3 is 14 residues. The CDR3 DNA follows: TGCAGTGCTGGCGGACTAGCGGGAGGGGGTGAGCAGTTCTTC. It yields the protein CSAGGLAGGGEQFF.

This clonotype was observed a few times. The chain uses TRBV9 and TRBJ2-3, with 7 nucleotides matching TRBD1. V lost 5 bases, J lost 1 base, and 4 bases stayed unmatched. Germline CDR1 is SGDLS and CDR2 is YYNGEE. CDR3 length equals 14 residues. CDR3 nucleotide sequence: TGTGCCAGCAGGGATGACAGGGGCACAGATACGCAGTATTTT. Protein: CASRDDRGTDTQYF.

This rearrangement joins TRBV7-8 to TRBJ2-5; the D is unclear. The V end was cut by 1 base, the J end by 1 base, with 7 bases between. The CDR3 consists of 14 residues. Germline lookup yields CDR1 SGHVS and CDR2 FQNEAQ. CDR3 coding DNA: TGTGCCAGCAGCTTAGTCGTGGCCCAAGAGACCCAGTACTTC. Encoded protein: CASSLVVAQETQYF.

This clonotype was observed a handful of times. The chain has TRBV6-1 and TRBJ1-1, with 7 bases matching TRBD1. The CDR3 spans 14 residues. The V segment lost 5 bases and the J segment 3 bases; nucleotides outside the gene matches: 6. Per the germline V gene, CDR1 is MNHNS and CDR2 is SASEGT. CDR3 in DNA: TGTGCCAGCAGTCGGACAGGAGTGGACACTGAAGCTTTCTTT. This sequence encodes CASSRTGVDTEAFF.

This clonotype was counted only a few times. The V gene is TRBV4-1, the J gene TRBJ1-6; D unclear. The CDR3 length is 14 residues. The germline V gene has CDR1 MGHRA and CDR2 YSYEKL. Trimming pared 6 bases from V and 8 bases from J, leaving 14 bases between. The CDR3 region is CASSRDGRDSPLHF. The CDR3 bases are TGCGCCAGCAGTCGAGACGGAAGGGATTCACCCCTCCACTTT.

The sample holds one count of this clonotype. The V call is TRBV20-1, the J call TRBJ2-7; 11 nucleotides line up with TRBD2. Trimming at V came to 3 bases and at J to 2 bases, leaving 9 bases not matched to a gene. This CDR3 region has 16 residues. The germline V gene encodes CDR1 DFQATT and CDR2 SNEGSKA (reference sequence). Written as DNA, the CDR3 is TGCAGTGCTAGGCGTTATAGCGGGGGGGCGGCCTACGAGCAGTACTTC. Its translation is CSARRYSGGAAYEQYF.

The chain recombines TRBV6-5 with TRBJ2-3; D call uncertain. Between the trimmed V and J ends, which lost 6 bases and 6 bases, there was a span of 13 bases. The CDR3 totals 13 residues. Per the germline V gene, CDR1 is MNHEY and CDR2 is SVGAGI. CDR3 region: CASSERAPDTQYF. The CDR3, as DNA: TGTGCCAGCAGCGAAAGAGCCCCGGATACGCAGTATTTT.

The CDR3 reads CASSYSSLAGAYNEQFF. The CDR3 DNA follows: TGTGCCAGCAGTTACTCCTCACTAGCGGGGGCCTACAATGAGCAGTTCTTC. V is TRBV6-2 or TRBV6-3 and J is TRBJ2-1, with 11 bases that match TRBD2. Germline CDR1 MNHEY, CDR2 SVGEGT. V shed 0 bases, J shed 2 bases, and the junction held 3 bases outside the gene matches. This CDR3 has 17 amino acids.

There are many counts of this clonotype. The V call is TRBV9, the J call TRBJ1-2; perhaps TRBD1 as D (6 bases). The V and J ends lost 3 bases and 5 bases respectively, with 8 bases between them. The germline V gene has CDR1 SGDLS and CDR2 YYNGEE. CDR3 length: 12 amino acids. CDR3 sequence (DNA): TGTGCCAGCAGCGCAGGACAGTATGGCTACACCTTC. Protein: CASSAGQYGYTF. Variable domain in full (rest from reference TRBV9 and TRBJ1-2): DSGVTQTPKHLITATGQRVTLRCSPRSGDLSVYWYQQSLDQGLQFLIQYYNGEERAKGNILERFSAQQFPDLHSELNLSSLELGDSALYFCASSAGQYGYTFGSGTRLTVV.

This clonotype was recorded a few times. This chain links TRBV5-1 with TRBJ2-1, with 8 bases matching TRBD2. J was trimmed by 7 bases and V by 6 bases; bases with no gene match: 21. From germline, CDR1 is SGHRS and CDR2 YFSETQ. This CDR3 is 18 amino acids long. As DNA, the CDR3 is TGCGCCAGCAAACCTTTGGCCTTTAAGCGGGAGACGATAAATGAGCAGTTCTTC. It translates to CASKPLAFKRETINEQFF.

This chain joins TRBV7-9 and TRBJ2-3; maybe TRBD2 (5 bases). The CDR3 covers 14 residues. Trimming left V 8 bases short and J 1 base short, with 13 bases between. Germline CDR1 is SEHNR and CDR2 is FQNEAQ (reference sequence). The CDR3 protein is CASSSTRGTDTQYF. The DNA of the CDR3 is TGTGCCAGCTCGAGTACTAGGGGCACAGATACGCAGTATTTT. Based on the CDR3 plus reference TRBV7-9 and TRBJ2-3, the full variable domain is DTGVSQNPRHKITKRGQNVTFRCDPISEHNRLYWYRQTLGQGPEFLTYFQNEAQLEKSRLLSDRFSAERPKGSFSTLEIQRTEQGDSAMYLCASSSTRGTDTQYFGPGTRLTVL.

The chain combines TRBV6-5 with TRBJ1-1; TRBD1 might be the D (6 bases). Trimming shortened V by 5 bases and J by 4 bases, and 11 bases separated the two germline ends. CDR3 size: 13 residues. CDR1 MNHEY and CDR2 SVGAGI come from the germline V gene. CDR3 coding DNA: TGTGCCAGCAGTACGGAGGGGGGCACTGAAGCTTTCTTT. This encodes CASSTEGGTEAFF.

This clonotype was recorded once. CDR3 nucleotide sequence: TGTGCCAGCAGCCCGACCAGACTAGCAGCGAACACCGGGGAGCTGTTTTTT. Translated, it gives CASSPTRLAANTGELFF. This chain links TRBV13 with TRBJ2-2; TRBD2 aligns across 7 bases. After removal of 5 bases from V and 0 bases from J, the junction contained 9 bases not matched to a gene. The CDR3 is 17 amino acids. The germline V gene encodes CDR1 PRHDT and CDR2 FYEKMQ (reference sequence).

The genes are TRBV2 and TRBJ2-5; 9 bases match TRBD2. The CDR3 length is 14 residues. Germline values: CDR1 SNHLY, CDR2 FYNNEI. The V gene end was trimmed by 6 bases and the J gene end by 11 bases; junction bases not matched to a gene: 13. The CDR3 region is CASSGLAGFDEQYF. For the CDR3, the DNA is TGTGCCAGCAGCGGGCTAGCGGGGTTCGATGAGCAGTACTTC.

This clonotype was seen a handful of times. The rearrangement links TRBV3-1 to TRBJ2-5; TRBD2 matches 9 bases. The CDR3 covers 16 residues. The V gene end was trimmed by 6 bases and the J gene end by 2 bases; junction bases not matched to a gene: 10. Looked up from germline, CDR1 is LGHDT and CDR2 is YNNKEL (reference sequence). The CDR3 nucleotides read TGTGCCAGCAGGCGAGGACTAGCGAGAGTTCAAGAGACCCAGTACTTC. Translation: CASRRGLARVQETQYF.